A selection of T cell receptor beta chains follows, all from one sample in a study of blood T cell repertoires in COVID-19. TCRdb's copy holds only in-frame clones and misses some; the assay was immunoSEQ multiplex PCR. Among approximately 170,000 clones listed, around 85% were seen once. Sequencing input: peripheral blood. These TCRs come from an elderly man with COVID-19, enrolled during active disease. Each CDR3 is given with its conserved first and last residue. Fields, in order: CDR3 protein, CDR3 DNA, CDR3 length, D gene, J gene, clone size, V gene. The D gene is left open where the match is weak. Clone size, where shown, is once, few, many, or a class for clones that have expanded.

cdr3_aa: CASSSVGQYSYNEQFF; cdr3_nt: TGTGCCAGTAGCTCCGTCGGACAGTACAGCTACAATGAGCAGTTCTTC; cdr3_length: 16; d_call: NA; j_call: TRBJ2-1; clone_size: NA; v_call: TRBV19
cdr3_aa: CASSLEWNTQGGSEKLFF; cdr3_nt: TGTGCCAGCAGCTTGGAGTGGAACACCCAGGGAGGGAGTGAAAAACTGTTTTTT; cdr3_length: 18; d_call: NA; j_call: TRBJ1-4; clone_size: NA; v_call: TRBV5-5
cdr3_aa: CASSGADRPRGGYTF; cdr3_nt: TGTGCCAGCAGCGGGGCGGACCGCCCTCGTGGGGGCTACACCTTC; cdr3_length: 15; d_call: NA; j_call: TRBJ1-2; clone_size: NA; v_call: TRBV6-2/TRBV6-3
cdr3_aa: CASSSLTSGGRSTDTQYF; cdr3_nt: TGTGCCAGCAGCTCCCTGACTAGCGGGGGCCGGAGCACAGATACGCAGTATTTT; cdr3_length: 18; d_call: TRBD2; j_call: TRBJ2-3; clone_size: NA; v_call: TRBV5-4
cdr3_aa: CASRASRSTDTQYF; cdr3_nt: TGTGCCAGCCGGGCTAGCCGAAGCACAGATACGCAGTATTTT; cdr3_length: 14; d_call: NA; j_call: TRBJ2-3; clone_size: NA; v_call: TRBV5-4
cdr3_aa: CASSPGTPGNTIYF; cdr3_nt: TGTGCCAGCAGCCCTGGGACACCCGGAAACACCATATATTTT; cdr3_length: 14; d_call: NA; j_call: TRBJ1-3; clone_size: NA; v_call: TRBV5-4
cdr3_aa: CASWPWDRAGDTQYF; cdr3_nt: TGTGCCAGTTGGCCGTGGGACAGGGCTGGAGATACGCAGTATTTT; cdr3_length: 15; d_call: TRBD1; j_call: TRBJ2-3; clone_size: NA; v_call: TRBV27
cdr3_aa: CASSLNRAENEKLFF; cdr3_nt: TGTGCCAGCTCCCTCAACAGGGCGGAAAATGAAAAACTGTTTTTT; cdr3_length: 15; d_call: NA; j_call: TRBJ1-4; clone_size: NA; v_call: TRBV2
cdr3_aa: CASSYSIRDNSYEQYF; cdr3_nt: TGTGCCAGCAGTTACTCGATCCGGGACAACTCTTACGAGCAGTACTTC; cdr3_length: 16; d_call: NA; j_call: TRBJ2-7; clone_size: few; v_call: TRBV6-6
cdr3_aa: CASSQDPPGQTNYGYTF; cdr3_nt: TGCGCCAGCAGCCAAGATCCGCCAGGGCAAACTAACTATGGCTACACCTTC; cdr3_length: 17; d_call: NA; j_call: TRBJ1-2; clone_size: NA; v_call: TRBV4-1
cdr3_aa: CASSTGADTQYF; cdr3_nt: TGTGCCAGCTCTACAGGGGCCGATACGCAGTATTTT; cdr3_length: 12; d_call: TRBD1; j_call: TRBJ2-3; clone_size: once; v_call: TRBV11-2
cdr3_aa: CASSPGREAHEQYF; cdr3_nt: TGCGCCAGCAGCCCTGGGAGGGAAGCCCACGAGCAGTACTTC; cdr3_length: 14; d_call: TRBD2; j_call: TRBJ2-7; clone_size: NA; v_call: TRBV5-1
cdr3_aa: CASSSGGLSEAFF; cdr3_nt: TGTGCCAGCAGCTCCGGGGGTTTGTCTGAAGCTTTCTTT; cdr3_length: 13; d_call: NA; j_call: TRBJ1-1; clone_size: NA; v_call: TRBV12-3/TRBV12-4
cdr3_aa: CASEGGGGQDIQYF; cdr3_nt: TGTGCCTCCGAAGGGGGAGGGGGTCAGGACATTCAGTACTTC; cdr3_length: 14; d_call: NA; j_call: TRBJ2-4; clone_size: NA; v_call: TRBV6-5
cdr3_aa: CSVDRGNTGELFF; cdr3_nt: TGCAGCGTAGACAGGGGGAACACCGGGGAGCTGTTTTTT; cdr3_length: 13; d_call: TRBD1; j_call: TRBJ2-2; clone_size: NA; v_call: TRBV29-1
cdr3_aa: CASSQESSAFQPQHF; cdr3_nt: TGCGCCAGCAGCCAAGAGTCCTCAGCGTTTCAGCCCCAGCATTTT; cdr3_length: 15; d_call: NA; j_call: TRBJ1-5; clone_size: NA; v_call: TRBV4-1
cdr3_aa: CASSPGQGRVQETQYF; cdr3_nt: TGTGCCAGCTCACCAGGACAGGGGAGGGTACAAGAGACCCAGTACTTC; cdr3_length: 16; d_call: TRBD1; j_call: TRBJ2-5; clone_size: NA; v_call: TRBV18
cdr3_aa: CASSQDSRLAGGQETQYF; cdr3_nt: TGTGCCAGCAGCCAAGATAGCCGGCTAGCGGGGGGTCAAGAGACCCAGTACTTC; cdr3_length: 18; d_call: TRBD2; j_call: TRBJ2-5; clone_size: NA; v_call: TRBV3-1/TRBV3-2
cdr3_aa: CASSGGINPAGELFF; cdr3_nt: TGTGCCAGCTCAGGGGGGATTAACCCCGCCGGGGAGCTGTTTTTT; cdr3_length: 15; d_call: NA; j_call: TRBJ2-2; clone_size: NA; v_call: TRBV6-5
cdr3_aa: CASSPIAGAGDTQYF; cdr3_nt: TGTGCCAGCAGCCCAATAGCGGGGGCGGGAGATACGCAGTATTTT; cdr3_length: 15; d_call: TRBD2; j_call: TRBJ2-3; clone_size: NA; v_call: TRBV9
cdr3_aa: CASSKAGYNEQFF; cdr3_nt: TGTGCCAGCTCGAAGGCGGGATACAATGAGCAGTTCTTC; cdr3_length: 13; d_call: NA; j_call: TRBJ2-1; clone_size: NA; v_call: TRBV7-3
cdr3_aa: CASRATGYNQPQHF; cdr3_nt: TGTGCCAGCAGGGCAACAGGTTACAATCAGCCCCAGCATTTT; cdr3_length: 14; d_call: NA; j_call: TRBJ1-5; clone_size: NA; v_call: TRBV6-5
cdr3_aa: CATSLAGLGDEQFF; cdr3_nt: TGTGCCACCTCACTAGCGGGCCTAGGTGATGAGCAGTTCTTC; cdr3_length: 14; d_call: TRBD2; j_call: TRBJ2-1; clone_size: NA; v_call: TRBV2
cdr3_aa: CASSPRGGVGSVGKNTEAFF; cdr3_nt: TGTGCCAGCAGCCCCCGGGGCGGGGTGGGGAGTGTAGGCAAGAACACTGAAGCTTTCTTT; cdr3_length: 20; d_call: NA; j_call: TRBJ1-1; clone_size: NA; v_call: TRBV27
cdr3_aa: CASSLLAGGLNEQFF; cdr3_nt: TGTGCCAGCAGCCTTCTAGCGGGGGGGCTAAATGAGCAGTTCTTC; cdr3_length: 15; d_call: TRBD2; j_call: TRBJ2-1; clone_size: NA; v_call: TRBV6-2/TRBV6-3
cdr3_aa: CASSSRPGQGRNIQYF; cdr3_nt: TGCGCCAGCAGCTCCCGGCCGGGACAGGGGAGAAACATTCAGTACTTC; cdr3_length: 16; d_call: TRBD1; j_call: TRBJ2-4; clone_size: NA; v_call: TRBV5-1
cdr3_aa: CASSLAPQGLSYGYTF; cdr3_nt: TGTGCCAGCAGCTTGGCCCCCCAGGGTTTAAGCTATGGCTACACCTTC; cdr3_length: 16; d_call: NA; j_call: TRBJ1-2; clone_size: NA; v_call: TRBV5-5
cdr3_aa: CASSYSLTRNTEAFF; cdr3_nt: TGTGCCAGCAGTTACTCCCTCACACGGAACACTGAAGCTTTCTTT; cdr3_length: 15; d_call: NA; j_call: TRBJ1-1; clone_size: NA; v_call: TRBV6-5
cdr3_aa: CASSPTGESSQPQHF; cdr3_nt: TGCGCCAGCAGCCCCACAGGGGAGAGCAGTCAGCCCCAGCATTTT; cdr3_length: 15; d_call: TRBD1; j_call: TRBJ1-5; clone_size: NA; v_call: TRBV5-1
cdr3_aa: CASSFSGGAPYNEQFF; cdr3_nt: TGTGCCAGCAGCTTCAGCGGGGGGGCGCCCTACAATGAGCAGTTCTTC; cdr3_length: 16; d_call: TRBD2; j_call: TRBJ2-1; clone_size: NA; v_call: TRBV7-3
cdr3_aa: CASSLGQGTNEKLFF; cdr3_nt: TGTGCCAGCAGCTTGGGGCAGGGAACTAATGAAAAACTGTTTTTT; cdr3_length: 15; d_call: NA; j_call: TRBJ1-4; clone_size: NA; v_call: TRBV5-8
cdr3_aa: CATSAGLEGTEAFF; cdr3_nt: TGTGCCACCAGTGCGGGTCTAGAGGGCACTGAAGCTTTCTTT; cdr3_length: 14; d_call: NA; j_call: TRBJ1-1; clone_size: NA; v_call: TRBV24-1
cdr3_aa: CASSLVLTGTDTQYF; cdr3_nt: TGTGCCAGCAGCTTGGTCCTAACAGGCACAGATACGCAGTATTTT; cdr3_length: 15; d_call: NA; j_call: TRBJ2-3; clone_size: NA; v_call: TRBV5-6
cdr3_aa: CASSLDGPQGQYF; cdr3_nt: TGTGCCAGCAGCTTGGACGGACCTCAGGGGCAGTACTTC; cdr3_length: 13; d_call: NA; j_call: TRBJ2-7; clone_size: NA; v_call: TRBV5-4
cdr3_aa: CASSFGTDNTEAFF; cdr3_nt: TGTGCCAGCAGCTTCGGAACAGACAACACTGAAGCTTTCTTT; cdr3_length: 14; d_call: NA; j_call: TRBJ1-1; clone_size: NA; v_call: TRBV27
cdr3_aa: CASSPDSDSNQPQHF; cdr3_nt: TGTGCCAGCAGCCCAGACAGTGATAGCAATCAGCCCCAGCATTTT; cdr3_length: 15; d_call: NA; j_call: TRBJ1-5; clone_size: NA; v_call: TRBV7-6
cdr3_aa: CASSLDPGNTEAFF; cdr3_nt: TGTGCCAGCAGCTTGGATCCGGGAAACACTGAAGCTTTCTTT; cdr3_length: 14; d_call: NA; j_call: TRBJ1-1; clone_size: NA; v_call: TRBV5-4
cdr3_aa: CASSQDRVYTEAFF; cdr3_nt: TGTGCCAGCAGCCAAGACAGGGTTTACACTGAAGCTTTCTTT; cdr3_length: 14; d_call: NA; j_call: TRBJ1-1; clone_size: once; v_call: TRBV14
cdr3_aa: CASSVTDRGSHNEQFF; cdr3_nt: TGTGCCAGCAGCGTAACGGACAGGGGTTCCCACAATGAGCAGTTCTTC; cdr3_length: 16; d_call: TRBD1; j_call: TRBJ2-1; clone_size: few; v_call: TRBV9
cdr3_aa: CASSPSGSRGYTF; cdr3_nt: TGTGCCAGCTCACCTTCGGGAAGTCGGGGCTACACCTTC; cdr3_length: 13; d_call: NA; j_call: TRBJ1-2; clone_size: NA; v_call: TRBV18
cdr3_aa: CASSPRRNGNTEAFF; cdr3_nt: TGTGCCAGCAGCCCTAGGAGGAACGGGAACACTGAAGCTTTCTTT; cdr3_length: 15; d_call: NA; j_call: TRBJ1-1; clone_size: NA; v_call: TRBV7-3
cdr3_aa: CASSQAGGSSYNEQFF; cdr3_nt: TGTGCCAGCAGCCAAGCGGGGGGGAGCTCCTACAATGAGCAGTTCTTC; cdr3_length: 16; d_call: TRBD2; j_call: TRBJ2-1; clone_size: NA; v_call: TRBV14
cdr3_aa: CASSLATQGRYGYTF; cdr3_nt: TGTGCCAGCAGCTTGGCCACACAGGGAAGGTATGGCTACACCTTC; cdr3_length: 15; d_call: NA; j_call: TRBJ1-2; clone_size: NA; v_call: TRBV5-5
cdr3_aa: CASSSMEVELSGNTIYF; cdr3_nt: TGTGCCAGTAGTAGCATGGAGGTTGAGCTCTCTGGAAACACCATATATTTT; cdr3_length: 17; d_call: NA; j_call: TRBJ1-3; clone_size: NA; v_call: TRBV19
cdr3_aa: CASSFRRAGPYGYTF; cdr3_nt: TGTGCCAGCAGCTTTAGACGGGCAGGGCCGTATGGCTACACCTTC; cdr3_length: 15; d_call: NA; j_call: TRBJ1-2; clone_size: few; v_call: TRBV7-9
cdr3_aa: CASRRQGETGELFF; cdr3_nt: TGTGCCAGCAGGCGGCAGGGTGAAACCGGGGAGCTGTTTTTT; cdr3_length: 14; d_call: NA; j_call: TRBJ2-2; clone_size: NA; v_call: TRBV6-5
cdr3_aa: CASSSHLLAGGRNEQFF; cdr3_nt: TGTGCCAGCAGCTCCCATCTGCTGGCGGGGGGGCGCAATGAGCAGTTCTTC; cdr3_length: 17; d_call: TRBD2; j_call: TRBJ2-1; clone_size: few; v_call: TRBV7-2
cdr3_aa: CASSPNEQGANEKLFF; cdr3_nt: TGTGCCAGCTCACCAAATGAACAGGGAGCTAATGAAAAACTGTTTTTT; cdr3_length: 16; d_call: NA; j_call: TRBJ1-4; clone_size: NA; v_call: TRBV18
cdr3_aa: CASSSGDRADTGELFF; cdr3_nt: TGCGCCAGCAGTTCTGGGGACAGGGCGGACACCGGGGAGCTGTTTTTT; cdr3_length: 16; d_call: TRBD1; j_call: TRBJ2-2; clone_size: NA; v_call: TRBV5-1